This TCR beta chain was sequenced during a study of T-cell reconstitution after alpha-beta-depleted transplantation in children. Molecular barcoding with unique molecular identifiers was used for the TCRbeta library. MiXCR, applied by TCRdb to the PCR reads, yields one record per CDR3 protein. The table lists nearly 9,500 distinct CDR3 sequences, roughly 13% of them singletons. Study conclusions and caveats: Expanded graft clones, several hundred of them, were reportedly the source of alpha-beta T cells about two months after transplant. TCRbeta diversity was high at day 60 in some patients (a result of surviving recipient T cells and thymic progenitors).

V was cut by 2 bases and J by 0 bases, with 8 bases left in between. There are 14 residues in the CDR3. Germline CDR1 reads MNHEY; CDR2 reads SVGEGT. This clonotype has ten or more counts. Its antigen is still unknown. The sequencing here drew on PBMCs, mostly from graft donor cells, taken 60 days after TCRalphabeta/CD19-depleted stem cell transplant. The TCR sequence derives from a male patient younger than 18 who had a stem cell transplant for acute lymphoblastic leukemia, so the T cells may come from the graft donor. The chain combines TRBV6-2 or TRBV6-3 with TRBJ2-7; D not resolved. For the CDR3, the DNA is TGTGCCAGCAGTTACCCGAAACCCTCCTACGAGCAGTACTTC. Residues: CASSYPKPSYEQYF.